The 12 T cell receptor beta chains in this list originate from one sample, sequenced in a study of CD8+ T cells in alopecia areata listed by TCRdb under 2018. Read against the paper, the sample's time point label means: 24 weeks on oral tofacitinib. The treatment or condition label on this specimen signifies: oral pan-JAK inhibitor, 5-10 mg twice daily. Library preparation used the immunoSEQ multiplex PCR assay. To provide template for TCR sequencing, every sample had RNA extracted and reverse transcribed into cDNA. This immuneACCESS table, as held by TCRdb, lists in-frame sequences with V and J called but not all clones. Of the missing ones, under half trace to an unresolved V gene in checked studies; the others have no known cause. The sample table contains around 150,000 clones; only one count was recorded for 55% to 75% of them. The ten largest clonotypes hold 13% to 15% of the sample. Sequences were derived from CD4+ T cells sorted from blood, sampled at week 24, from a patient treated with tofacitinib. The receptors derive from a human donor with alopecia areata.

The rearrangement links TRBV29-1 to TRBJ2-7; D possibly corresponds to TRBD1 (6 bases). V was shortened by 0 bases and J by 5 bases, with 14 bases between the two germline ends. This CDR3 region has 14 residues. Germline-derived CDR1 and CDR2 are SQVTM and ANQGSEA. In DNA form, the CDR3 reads TGCAGCGTTGAAGATCCCAACAGGGTACACGAGCAGTACTTC. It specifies CSVEDPNRVHEQYF.

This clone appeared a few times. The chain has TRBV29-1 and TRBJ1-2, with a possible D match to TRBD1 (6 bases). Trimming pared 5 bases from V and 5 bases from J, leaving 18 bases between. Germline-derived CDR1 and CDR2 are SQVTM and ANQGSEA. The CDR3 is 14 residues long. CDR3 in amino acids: CSVSVQGLGYGYTF. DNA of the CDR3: TGCAGCGTTTCTGTACAGGGATTAGGGTATGGCTACACCTTC.

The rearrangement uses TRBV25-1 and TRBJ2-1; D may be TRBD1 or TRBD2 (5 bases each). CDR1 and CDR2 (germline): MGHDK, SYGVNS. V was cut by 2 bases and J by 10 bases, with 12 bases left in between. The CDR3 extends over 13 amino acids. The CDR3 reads CASSETGPREQFF. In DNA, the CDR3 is TGTGCCAGCAGTGAAACGGGACCCCGGGAGCAGTTCTTC. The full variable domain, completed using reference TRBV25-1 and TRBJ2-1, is EADIYQTPRYLVIGTGKKITLECSQTMGHDKMYWYQQDPGMELHLIHYSYGVNSTEKGDLSSESTVSRIRTEHFPLTLESARPSHTSQYLCASSETGPREQFFGPGTRLTVL.

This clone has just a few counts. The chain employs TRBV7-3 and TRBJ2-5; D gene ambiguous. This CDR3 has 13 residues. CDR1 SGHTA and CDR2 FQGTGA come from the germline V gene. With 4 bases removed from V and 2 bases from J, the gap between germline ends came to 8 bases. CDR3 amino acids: CASSSELQETQYF. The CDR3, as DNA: TGTGCCAGCAGCTCAGAGCTACAAGAGACCCAGTACTTC. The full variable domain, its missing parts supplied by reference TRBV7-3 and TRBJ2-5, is GAGVSQTPSNKVTEKGKYVELRCDPISGHTALYWYRQSLGQGPEFLIYFQGTGAADDSGLPNDRFFAVRPEGSVSTLKIQRTERGDSAVYLCASSSELQETQYFGPGTRLLVL.

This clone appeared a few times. Written as DNA, the CDR3 is TGTGCCAGCAGTCGGACAGGTGGTAATGACTATGGCTACACCTTC. Protein sequence: CASSRTGGNDYGYTF. The chain uses TRBV11-2 and TRBJ1-2, with TRBD1 matching 7 bases. Germline lookup yields CDR1 SGHAT and CDR2 FQNNGV. V gave up 6 bases and J gave up 3 bases; unmatched junction bases: 10. The CDR3 length is 15 residues. The complete variable domain, with remaining parts taken from reference TRBV11-2 and TRBJ1-2, reads EAGVAQSPRYKIIEKRQSVAFWCNPISGHATLYWYQQILGQGPKLLIQFQNNGVVDDSQLPKDRFSAERLKGVDSTLKIQPAKLEDSAVYLCASSRTGGNDYGYTFGSGTRLTVV.

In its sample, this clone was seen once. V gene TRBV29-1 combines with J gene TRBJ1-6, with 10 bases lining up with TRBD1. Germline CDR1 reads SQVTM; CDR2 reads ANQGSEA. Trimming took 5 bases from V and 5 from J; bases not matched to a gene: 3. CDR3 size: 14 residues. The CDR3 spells CSVRQGADNSPLHF. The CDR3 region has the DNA TGCAGCGTTCGACAGGGGGCTGATAATTCACCCCTCCACTTT.

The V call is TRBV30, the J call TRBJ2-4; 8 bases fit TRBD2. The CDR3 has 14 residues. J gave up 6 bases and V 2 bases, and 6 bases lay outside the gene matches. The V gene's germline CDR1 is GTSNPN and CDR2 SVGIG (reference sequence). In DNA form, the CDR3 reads TGTGCCTGGAGTCGGGGGGGCCTTGGAAACATTCAGTACTTC. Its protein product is CAWSRGGLGNIQYF. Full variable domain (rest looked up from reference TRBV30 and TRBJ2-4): SQTIHQWPATLVQPVGSPLSLECTVEGTSNPNLYWYRQAAGRGLQLLFYSVGIGQISSEVPQNLSASRPQDRQFILSSKKLLLSDSGFYLCAWSRGGLGNIQYFGAGTRLSVL.

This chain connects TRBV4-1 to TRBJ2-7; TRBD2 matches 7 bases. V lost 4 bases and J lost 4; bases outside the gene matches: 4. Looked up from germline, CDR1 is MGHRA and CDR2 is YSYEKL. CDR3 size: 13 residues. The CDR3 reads CASSLPRGYEQYF. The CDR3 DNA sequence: TGCGCCAGCAGCCTCCCGCGGGGGTACGAGCAGTACTTC.

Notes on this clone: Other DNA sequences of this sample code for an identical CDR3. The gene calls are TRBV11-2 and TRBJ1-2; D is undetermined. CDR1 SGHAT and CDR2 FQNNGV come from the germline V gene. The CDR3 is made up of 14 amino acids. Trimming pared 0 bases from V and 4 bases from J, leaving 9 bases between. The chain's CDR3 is CASSLDPGSYGYTF. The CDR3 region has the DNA TGTGCCAGCAGCTTAGATCCCGGGAGCTATGGCTACACCTTC.

DNA for the CDR3: TGTGCCATCAGTGACGGGTCCTCTAGCAATCAGCCCCAGCATTTT. It translates to CAISDGSSSNQPQHF. The chain has TRBV10-3 and TRBJ1-5; D unresolved. Germline V gene sequence: CDR1 ENHRY, CDR2 SYGVKD. The CDR3 loop spans 15 amino acids. V dropped 3 bases and J dropped 0 bases, with 9 bases sitting between them.

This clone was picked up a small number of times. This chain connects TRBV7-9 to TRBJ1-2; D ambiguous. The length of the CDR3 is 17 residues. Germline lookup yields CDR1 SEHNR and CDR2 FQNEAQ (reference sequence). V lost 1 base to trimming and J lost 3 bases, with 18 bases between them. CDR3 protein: CASSLGDTRLFDYGYTF. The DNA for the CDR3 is TGTGCCAGCAGCTTAGGTGACACCAGGTTATTCGACTATGGCTACACCTTC.

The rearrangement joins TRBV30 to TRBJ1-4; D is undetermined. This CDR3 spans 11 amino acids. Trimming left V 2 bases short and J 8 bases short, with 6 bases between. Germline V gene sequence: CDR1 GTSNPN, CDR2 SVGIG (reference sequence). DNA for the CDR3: TGTGCCTGGAGTTCTAGGGAAAAACTGTTTTTT. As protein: CAWSSREKLFF.